The clone carrying this T cell receptor (beta chain) was observed at least ten times. V was clipped by 7 bases and J by 6 bases, with 18 bases between them. The CDR3 is made up of 14 amino acids. A single record per CDR3 protein comes from TCRdb applying MiXCR to the RT-PCR reads. The sample has about 700,000 distinct CDR3 sequences, approximately 15% seen once. The sequence came from a female donor in good health, serving as a healthy control. The sample consisted of memory CD4+ T cells from blood. The chain recombines TRBV12-3 or TRBV12-4 with TRBJ1-2; the D gene is possibly TRBD1 (5 bases). CDR3 DNA: TGTGCCAGCACCTCCTCCCGGGGGATCCATGGCTACACCTTC. This encodes CASTSSRGIHGYTF.